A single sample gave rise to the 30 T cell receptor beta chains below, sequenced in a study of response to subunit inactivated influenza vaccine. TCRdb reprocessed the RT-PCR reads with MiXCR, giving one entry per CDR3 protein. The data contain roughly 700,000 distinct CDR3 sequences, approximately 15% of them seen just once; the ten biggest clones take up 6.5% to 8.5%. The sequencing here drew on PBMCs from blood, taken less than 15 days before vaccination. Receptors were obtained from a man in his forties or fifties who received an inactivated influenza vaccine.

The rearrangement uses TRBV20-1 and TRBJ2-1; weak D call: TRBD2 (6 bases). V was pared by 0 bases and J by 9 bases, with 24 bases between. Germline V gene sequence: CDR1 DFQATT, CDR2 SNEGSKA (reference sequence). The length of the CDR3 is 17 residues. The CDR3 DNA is TGCAGTGCTAGAGAGGGTGGGGGGAGGAATGATCAGAGTGAGCAGTTCTTC. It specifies CSAREGGGRNDQSEQFF.

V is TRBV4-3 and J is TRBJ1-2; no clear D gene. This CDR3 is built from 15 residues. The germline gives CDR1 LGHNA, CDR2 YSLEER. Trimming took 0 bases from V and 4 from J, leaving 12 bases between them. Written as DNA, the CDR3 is TGCGCCAGCAGCCAAGAGCCGGGGTCGATCTATGGCTACACCTTC. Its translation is CASSQEPGSIYGYTF.

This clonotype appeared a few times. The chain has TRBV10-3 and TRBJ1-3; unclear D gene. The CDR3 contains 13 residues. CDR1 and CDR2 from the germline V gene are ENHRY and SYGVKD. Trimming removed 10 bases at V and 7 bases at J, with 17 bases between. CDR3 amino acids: CATITDRENTIYF. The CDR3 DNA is TGTGCCACCATCACAGACCGCGAGAACACCATATATTTT.

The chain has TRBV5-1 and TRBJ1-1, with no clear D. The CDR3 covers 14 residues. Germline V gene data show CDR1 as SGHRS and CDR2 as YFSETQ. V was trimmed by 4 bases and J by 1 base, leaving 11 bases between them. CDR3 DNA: TGCGCCAGCAGCAAAGTAGGACGGAACACTGAAGCTTTCTTT. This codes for CASSKVGRNTEAFF.

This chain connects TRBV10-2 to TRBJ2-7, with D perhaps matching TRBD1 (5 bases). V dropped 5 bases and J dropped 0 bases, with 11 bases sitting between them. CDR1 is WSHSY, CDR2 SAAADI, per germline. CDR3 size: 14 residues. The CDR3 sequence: CASSPKRGSYEQYF. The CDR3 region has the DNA TGCGCCAGCAGTCCAAAAAGGGGCTCCTACGAGCAGTACTTC.

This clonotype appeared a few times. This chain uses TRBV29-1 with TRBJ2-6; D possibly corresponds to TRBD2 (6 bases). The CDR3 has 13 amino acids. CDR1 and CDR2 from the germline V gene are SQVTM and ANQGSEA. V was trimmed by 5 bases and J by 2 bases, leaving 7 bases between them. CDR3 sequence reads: CSVREAGANVLTF. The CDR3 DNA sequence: TGCAGCGTTAGGGAGGCTGGGGCCAACGTCCTGACTTTC.

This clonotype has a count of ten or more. This chain's CDR3 is CASSDGTSGLLREQYF. CDR3 coding DNA: TGCGCCAGCAGCGACGGGACTAGCGGACTCCTCCGGGAGCAGTACTTC. This chain joins TRBV5-1 and TRBJ2-7; 11 bases match TRBD2. Germline V CDR1 and CDR2: SGHRS, YFSETQ. V shed 4 bases, J shed 7 bases, and the junction held 13 bases outside the gene matches. This CDR3 has 16 residues. Full variable domain (remainder filled in from reference TRBV5-1 and TRBJ2-7): KAGVTQTPRYLIKTRGQQVTLSCSPISGHRSVSWYQQTPGQGLQFLFEYFSETQRNKGNFPGRFSGRQFSNSRSEMNVSTLELGDSALYLCASSDGTSGLLREQYFGPGTRLTVT.

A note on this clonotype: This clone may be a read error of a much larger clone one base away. As DNA, the CDR3 is TGTGCCACCAGTGATTTGATGAGGAATGAAAAACTGTTTTTT. It encodes CATSDLMRNEKLFF. The chain links TRBV24-1 to TRBJ1-4; D call uncertain. Trimming stripped 0 bases from V and 5 bases from J, with 6 bases between. CDR1 and CDR2 (germline): KGHDR, SFDVKD. The CDR3 sequence is 14 residues long.

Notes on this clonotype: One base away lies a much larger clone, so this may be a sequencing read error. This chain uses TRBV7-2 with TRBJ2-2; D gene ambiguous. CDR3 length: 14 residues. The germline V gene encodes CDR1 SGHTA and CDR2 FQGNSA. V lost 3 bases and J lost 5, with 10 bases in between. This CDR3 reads CASSLVGKTGELFF. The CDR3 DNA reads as TGTGCCAGCAGCTTGGTAGGGAAAACCGGGGAGCTGTTTTTT.

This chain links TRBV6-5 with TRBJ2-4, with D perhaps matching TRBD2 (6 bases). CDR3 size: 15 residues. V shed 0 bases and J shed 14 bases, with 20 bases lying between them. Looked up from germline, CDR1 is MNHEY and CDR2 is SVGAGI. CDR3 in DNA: TGTGCCAGCAGTTACTCGACTTCCGGGGGAGGCGGGGAGTACTTC. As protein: CASSYSTSGGGGEYF.

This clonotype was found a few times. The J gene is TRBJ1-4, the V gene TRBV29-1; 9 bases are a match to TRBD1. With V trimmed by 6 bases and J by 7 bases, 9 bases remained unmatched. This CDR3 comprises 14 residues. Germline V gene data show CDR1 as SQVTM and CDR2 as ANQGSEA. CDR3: CSVRLGQGGEKLFF. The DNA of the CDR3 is TGCAGCGTGAGATTGGGACAGGGAGGTGAAAAACTGTTTTTT.

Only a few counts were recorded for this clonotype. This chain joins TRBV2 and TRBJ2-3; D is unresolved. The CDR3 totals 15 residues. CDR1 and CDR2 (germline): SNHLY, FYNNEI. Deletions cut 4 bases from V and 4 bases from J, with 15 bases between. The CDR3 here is CASSVGSAVSDTQYF. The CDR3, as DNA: TGTGCCAGCAGTGTAGGGTCGGCGGTCTCAGATACGCAGTATTTT.

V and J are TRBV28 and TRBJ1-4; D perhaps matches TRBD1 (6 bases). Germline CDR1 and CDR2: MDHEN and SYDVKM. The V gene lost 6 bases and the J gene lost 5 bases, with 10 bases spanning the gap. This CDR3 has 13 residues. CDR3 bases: TGTGCCAGCAGGTTGACAGGCAATGAAAAACTGTTTTTT. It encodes CASRLTGNEKLFF.

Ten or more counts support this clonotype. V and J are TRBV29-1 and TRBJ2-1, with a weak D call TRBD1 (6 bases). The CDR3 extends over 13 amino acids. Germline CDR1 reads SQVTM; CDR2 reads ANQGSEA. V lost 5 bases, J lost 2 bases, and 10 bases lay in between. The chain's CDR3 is CSVQGDTYNEQFF. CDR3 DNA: TGCAGCGTTCAAGGGGACACCTACAATGAGCAGTTCTTC.

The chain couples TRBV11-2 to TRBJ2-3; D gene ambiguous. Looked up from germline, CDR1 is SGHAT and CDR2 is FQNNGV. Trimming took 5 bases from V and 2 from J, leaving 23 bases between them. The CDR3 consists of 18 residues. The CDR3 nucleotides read TGTGCCAGCAGCCAGCGTTCTTGGCGAGACCCATACACAGATACGCAGTATTTT. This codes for CASSQRSWRDPYTDTQYF.

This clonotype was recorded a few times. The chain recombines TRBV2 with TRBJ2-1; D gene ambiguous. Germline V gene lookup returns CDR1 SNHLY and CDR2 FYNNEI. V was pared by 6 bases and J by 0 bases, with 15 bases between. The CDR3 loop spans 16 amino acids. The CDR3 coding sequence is TGTGCCAGCAGGCCGAGAGCAGCTAGCTCCTACAATGAGCAGTTCTTC. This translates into CASRPRAASSYNEQFF.

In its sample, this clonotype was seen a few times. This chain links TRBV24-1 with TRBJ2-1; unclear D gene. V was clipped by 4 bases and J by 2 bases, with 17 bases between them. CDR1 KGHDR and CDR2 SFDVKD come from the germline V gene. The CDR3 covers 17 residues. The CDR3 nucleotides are TGTGCCACCAGTGACTTGATCTCAAGCTATACCTACAATGAGCAGTTCTTC. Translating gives CATSDLISSYTYNEQFF.

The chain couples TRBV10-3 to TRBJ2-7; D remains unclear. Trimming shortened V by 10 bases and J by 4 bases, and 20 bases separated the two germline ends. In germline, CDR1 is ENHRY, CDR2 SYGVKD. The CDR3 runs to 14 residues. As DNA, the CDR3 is TGTGCCACCTTGAAAGAGCCCCTGGGGTACGAGCAGTACTTC. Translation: CATLKEPLGYEQYF.

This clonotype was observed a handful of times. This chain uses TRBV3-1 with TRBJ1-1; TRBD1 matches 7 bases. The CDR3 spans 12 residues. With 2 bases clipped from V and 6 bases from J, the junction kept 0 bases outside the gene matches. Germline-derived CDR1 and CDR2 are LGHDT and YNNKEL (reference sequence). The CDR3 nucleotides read TGTGCCAGCAGCCAACAGGGGGCTGAAGCTTTCTTT. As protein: CASSQQGAEAFF.

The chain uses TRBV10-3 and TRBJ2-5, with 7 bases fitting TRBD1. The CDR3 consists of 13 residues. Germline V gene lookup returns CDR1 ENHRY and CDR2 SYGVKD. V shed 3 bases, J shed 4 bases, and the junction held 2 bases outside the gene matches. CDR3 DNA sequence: TGTGCCATCAGTGACAACAGGGGAGAGACCCAGTACTTC. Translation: CAISDNRGETQYF.

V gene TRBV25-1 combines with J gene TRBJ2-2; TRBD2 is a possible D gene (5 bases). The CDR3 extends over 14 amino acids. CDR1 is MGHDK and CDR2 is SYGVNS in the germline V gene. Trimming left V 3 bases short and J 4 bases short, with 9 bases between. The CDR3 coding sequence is TGTGCCAGCAGTGAGCCGGGGTCCACCGGGGAGCTGTTTTTT. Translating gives CASSEPGSTGELFF.

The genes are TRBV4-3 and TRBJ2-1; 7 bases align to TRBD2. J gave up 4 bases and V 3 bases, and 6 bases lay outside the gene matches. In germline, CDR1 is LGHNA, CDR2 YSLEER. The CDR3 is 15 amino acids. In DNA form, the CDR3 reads TGCGCCAGCAGCCATGCCGGGACTACTTACAATGAGCAGTTCTTC. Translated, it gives CASSHAGTTYNEQFF.

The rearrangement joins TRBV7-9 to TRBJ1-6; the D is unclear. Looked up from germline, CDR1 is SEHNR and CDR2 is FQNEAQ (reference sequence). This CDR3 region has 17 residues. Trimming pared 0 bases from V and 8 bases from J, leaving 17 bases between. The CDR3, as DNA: TGTGCCAGCAGCTTAGCCATCACTAGTAAAACCGATTCACCCCTCCACTTT. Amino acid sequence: CASSLAITSKTDSPLHF.

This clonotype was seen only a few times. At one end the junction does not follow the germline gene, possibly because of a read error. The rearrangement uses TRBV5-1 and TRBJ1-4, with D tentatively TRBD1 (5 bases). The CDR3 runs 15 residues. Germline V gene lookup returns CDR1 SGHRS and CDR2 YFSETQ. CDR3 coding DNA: TGCGCCAGCAGCCCTGGGGGAATCTCGAATGGAAAACTGTTTTTT. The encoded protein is CASSPGGISNGKLFF.

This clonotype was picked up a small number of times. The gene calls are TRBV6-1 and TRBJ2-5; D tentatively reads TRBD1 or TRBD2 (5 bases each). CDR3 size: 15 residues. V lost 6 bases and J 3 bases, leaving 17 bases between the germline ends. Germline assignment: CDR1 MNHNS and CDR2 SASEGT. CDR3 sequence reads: CASSFDRDGEETQYF. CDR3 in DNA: TGTGCCAGCAGCTTCGACCGGGACGGGGAAGAGACCCAGTACTTC.

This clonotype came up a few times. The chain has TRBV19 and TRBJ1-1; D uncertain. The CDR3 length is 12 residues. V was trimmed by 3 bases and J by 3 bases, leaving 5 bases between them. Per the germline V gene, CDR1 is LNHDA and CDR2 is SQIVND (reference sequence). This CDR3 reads CASSMVDTEAFF. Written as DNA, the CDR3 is TGTGCCAGTAGTATGGTGGACACTGAAGCTTTCTTT.

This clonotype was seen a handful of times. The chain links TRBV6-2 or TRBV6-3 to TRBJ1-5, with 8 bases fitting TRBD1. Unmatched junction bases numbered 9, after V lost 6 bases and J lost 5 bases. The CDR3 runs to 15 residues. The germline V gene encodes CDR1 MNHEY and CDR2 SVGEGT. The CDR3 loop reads CASSEDRAGYQPQHF. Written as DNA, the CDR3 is TGTGCCAGCAGCGAGGACAGGGCCGGTTATCAGCCCCAGCATTTT.

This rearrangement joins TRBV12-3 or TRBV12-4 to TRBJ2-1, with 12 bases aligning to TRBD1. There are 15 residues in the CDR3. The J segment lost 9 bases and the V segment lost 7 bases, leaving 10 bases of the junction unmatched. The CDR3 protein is CASIHPGQGAVEQFF. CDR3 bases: TGTGCCAGCATCCATCCGGGACAGGGGGCGGTTGAGCAGTTCTTC.

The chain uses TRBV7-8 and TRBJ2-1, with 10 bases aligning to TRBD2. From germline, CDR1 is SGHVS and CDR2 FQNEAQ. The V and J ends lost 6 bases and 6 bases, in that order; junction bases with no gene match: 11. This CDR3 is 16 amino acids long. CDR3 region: CASRRGSGGLGNEQFF. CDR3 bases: TGTGCCAGCAGGCGTGGTAGCGGGGGGCTCGGCAATGAGCAGTTCTTC.

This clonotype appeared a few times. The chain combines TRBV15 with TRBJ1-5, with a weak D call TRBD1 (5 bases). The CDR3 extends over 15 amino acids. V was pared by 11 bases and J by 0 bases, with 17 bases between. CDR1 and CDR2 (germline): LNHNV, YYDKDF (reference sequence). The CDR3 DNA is TGTGCCGTTTCCCGGACACCCAATAGCAATCAGCCCCAGCATTTT. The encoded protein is CAVSRTPNSNQPQHF.